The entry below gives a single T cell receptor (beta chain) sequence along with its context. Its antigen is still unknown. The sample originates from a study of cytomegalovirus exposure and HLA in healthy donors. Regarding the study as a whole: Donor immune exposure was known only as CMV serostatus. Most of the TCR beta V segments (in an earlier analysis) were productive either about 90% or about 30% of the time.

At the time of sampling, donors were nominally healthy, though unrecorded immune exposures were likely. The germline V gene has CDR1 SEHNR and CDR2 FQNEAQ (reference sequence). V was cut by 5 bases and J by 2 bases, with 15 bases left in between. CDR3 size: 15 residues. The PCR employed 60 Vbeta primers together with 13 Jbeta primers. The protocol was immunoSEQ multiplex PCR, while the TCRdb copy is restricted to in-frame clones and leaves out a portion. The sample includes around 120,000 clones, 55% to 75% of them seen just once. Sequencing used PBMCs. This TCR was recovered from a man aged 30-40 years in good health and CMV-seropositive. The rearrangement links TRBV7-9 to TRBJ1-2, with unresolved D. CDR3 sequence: CASSPSAGGNYGYTF. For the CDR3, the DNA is TGTGCCAGCAGCCCCAGTGCAGGCGGGAACTATGGCTACACCTTC.